The text below deals with one T cell receptor beta chain. No antigen is known for it. The record originates from a study of Graves' ophthalmopathy and Graves' hyperthyroidism. Study-wide points: Blood also held most thyroid clonotypes expanded above 0.001 frequency.

Amplification of the TCR beta CDR3 regions used RNA transcripts (as template). The first round was an RT-PCR with HTBI primers, and the second round was a multiplex PCR. TCRdb used MiXCR to reprocess the multiplex PCR reads, holding one entry per CDR3 protein. The table records 580,000 or so distinct CDR3 sequences, under 45% of them present only once. Germline-derived CDR1 and CDR2 are KGHDR and SFDVKD. This CDR3 spans 13 amino acids. Trimming cost V 0 bases and J 4 bases, with 3 bases left between them. This TCR derives from an adult man with Graves' hyperthyroidism. This chain uses TRBV24-1 with TRBJ1-3; D ambiguous. The sample was peripheral blood or thyroid tissue (not recorded which). CDR3 loop: CATSDLAGNTIYF. The CDR3 bases are TGTGCCACCAGTGATTTGGCAGGAAACACCATATATTTT.